Listed here are 23 T cell receptor beta chains from one sample, sequenced in a study of regulatory T cells in long-lasting Graves disease. iRepertoire HTBI primers and Arm-PCR of CDR3 regions built TCR beta libraries. TCRdb independently ran MiXCR on the multiplex PCR reads; one entry per CDR3 protein. The sample carries under 700,000 distinct CDR3 sequences, roughly 15% recorded once. This sample's time point: newly diagnosed GD, antithyroid drugs for less than 3 months. PBMCs were the source of the RNA used for TCR sequencing. The same data also contributed to another study, on T cells in Graves' hyperthyroidism and ophthalmopathy.

The sample was peripheral blood mononuclear cells (PBMCs), taken at new diagnosis, from a patient treated with antithyroid drugs. The receptors were sampled from a woman aged 35-65 years with Graves disease.

This clonotype has ten or more counts. The CDR3 region has the DNA TGTGCCAGCATGCAGGGGTCGGTTAGTGGCGAGCAGTACTTC. Residues: CASMQGSVSGEQYF. The V gene is TRBV2, the J gene TRBJ2-7; the D gene is possibly TRBD1 (6 bases). This CDR3 is 14 amino acids long. Germline CDR1 is SNHLY and CDR2 is FYNNEI. The V gene lost 7 bases and the J gene lost 6 bases, with 19 bases spanning the gap.

This clonotype was seen many times. This chain connects TRBV3-1 to TRBJ1-1; D unclear. This CDR3 is 14 amino acids long. The germline gives CDR1 LGHDT, CDR2 YNNKEL (reference sequence). V was cut by 4 bases and J by 1 base, with 10 bases left in between. CDR3 nucleotides: TGTGCCAGCAGCCCTCTGGGGTGGAACACTGAAGCTTTCTTT. Its protein product is CASSPLGWNTEAFF.

Details on this clonotype: The junction departs from germline at one end; a sequencing error may be responsible. The chain is built from TRBV3-1 and TRBJ2-5; D is uncertain. The germline CDR1 and CDR2 sequences are LGHDT and YNNKEL (reference sequence). CDR3 length: 15 amino acids. The CDR3 reads CASSPGPGTQEIQYF. In DNA form, the CDR3 reads TGTGCCAGCAGCCCCGGGCCAGGAACTCAAGAGATCCAGTACTTC.

The sample holds many counts of this clonotype. V usage is TRBV10-3 and J usage is TRBJ1-2; the D is unclear. The CDR3 length is 15 residues. Germline V gives CDR1 ENHRY, CDR2 SYGVKD. The V and J ends lost 0 bases and 3 bases respectively, with 11 bases between them. CDR3 nucleotide sequence: TGTGCCATCAGTGAGTCCTCCACACTAGACTATGGCTACACCTTC. Translation: CAISESSTLDYGYTF.

In regard to this clonotype: A clone one base away is much larger, so this may be a read error. The chain employs TRBV7-8 and TRBJ2-7, with a weak D call TRBD2 (5 bases). CDR3 length: 14 residues. Germline loops: CDR1 SGHVS, CDR2 FQNEAQ. Here the CDR3 DNA reads TGTACCAGCAGCTTAGCGACGGTCCTCTACGAGCAGTACTTC. Encoded protein: CTSSLATVLYEQYF.

This clonotype has at least ten counts. This chain links TRBV30 with TRBJ1-2; 7 bases line up with TRBD1. The trim removed 5 bases at V and 6 bases at J, leaving 12 bases unmatched. The CDR3 covers 14 residues. The germline gives CDR1 GTSNPN, CDR2 SVGIG (reference sequence). CDR3 region: CAWSHLFGQDGYTF. Written as DNA, the CDR3 is TGTGCCTGGTCCCACCTTTTCGGACAGGATGGCTACACCTTC.

This clonotype was recorded many times. V usage is TRBV29-1 and J usage is TRBJ1-5; a possible D gene is TRBD1 (5 bases). Per the germline V gene, CDR1 is SQVTM and CDR2 is ANQGSEA. The CDR3 is made up of 18 amino acids. Trimming shortened V by 6 bases and J by 2 bases, and 26 bases separated the two germline ends. Here the CDR3 reads CSVLDPSEGSGGNQPQHF. CDR3 nucleotide sequence: TGCAGCGTCCTCGATCCGTCCGAGGGGTCTGGGGGCAATCAGCCCCAGCATTTT.

Concerning this clonotype itself: A much more abundant neighbour one base away suggests this may be a read error. This CDR3 is missing its conserved last phenylalanine or tryptophan, likely due to a read error. This chain joins TRBV6-2 or TRBV6-3 and TRBJ2-7; TRBD2 aligns across 9 bases. With 5 bases clipped from V and 1 base from J, the junction kept 9 bases outside the gene matches. Per the germline V gene, CDR1 is MNHEY and CDR2 is SVGEGT. The CDR3 is made up of 16 amino acids. CDR3 sequence: CASSISSSGVSYEQYL. The CDR3 coding sequence is TGTGCCAGCAGTATATCTTCTAGCGGGGTGTCCTACGAGCAGTACCTC.

J is TRBJ2-3 and V is TRBV5-1, with D unclear. Looked up from germline, CDR1 is SGHRS and CDR2 is YFSETQ. CDR3 length: 15 amino acids. The ends were cut back, 1 base at V and 5 bases at J, with 14 bases in the middle. The CDR3 region has the DNA TGCGCCAGCAGCTTGAACGGCCACCGTGGAGATACGCAGTATTTT. Residues: CASSLNGHRGDTQYF.

This clonotype has ten or more counts. V is TRBV20-1 and J is TRBJ2-3; no firm D call. CDR1 DFQATT and CDR2 SNEGSKA come from the germline V gene (reference sequence). The CDR3 is 14 residues long. Trimming pared 6 bases from V and 2 bases from J, leaving 15 bases between. CDR3 sequence reads: CSAPVSYATDTQYF. The CDR3 DNA sequence: TGCAGTGCCCCCGTCTCCTATGCCACAGATACGCAGTATTTT.

Only a few counts were recorded for this clonotype. The junction does not match germline at one end; this may be a read error. V is TRBV6-2 or TRBV6-3 and J is TRBJ2-7, with 9 bases that match TRBD1. Germline V gene data show CDR1 as MNHEY and CDR2 as SVGEGT. This CDR3 has 15 amino acids. CDR3 loop: CAGSEGLTGGHEQYF. The CDR3 coding sequence is TGTGCCGGCAGTGAAGGTTTGACAGGGGGGCACGAGCAGTACTTC.

This clonotype occurred a few times. This sequence joins TRBV4-2 and TRBJ2-7; 8 bases line up with TRBD1. Looked up from germline, CDR1 is LGHNA and CDR2 is YNFKEQ. The CDR3 totals 17 residues. The junction had 16 bases not matched to a gene; V was cut back by 4 bases and J by 5 bases. The CDR3 coding sequence is TGTGCCAGCAGCCGACTAGGAGGCCAGGGGGCGAGGGACGAGCAGTACTTC. Protein: CASSRLGGQGARDEQYF.

The chain couples TRBV6-2 or TRBV6-3 to TRBJ1-5; the D gene is possibly TRBD1 (5 bases). Germline loops: CDR1 MNHEY, CDR2 SVGEGT. The CDR3 contains 15 residues. Between the trimmed V and J ends, which lost 5 bases and 0 bases, there was a span of 11 bases. CDR3 coding DNA: TGTGCCAGCAGTGGAGAGGGGTATAGCAATCAGCCCCAGCATTTT. It specifies CASSGEGYSNQPQHF.

In the case of this clonotype: This clone may be a read error of a much larger clone one base away. Since no conserved phenylalanine or tryptophan closes the CDR3, a read error is the likely cause. V usage is TRBV5-6 and J usage is TRBJ1-5; D perhaps matches TRBD1 (5 bases). CDR1 is SGHDT, CDR2 YYEEEE, per germline. V lost 4 bases, J lost 5 bases, and 13 bases lay in between. This CDR3 is 14 amino acids long. This CDR3 is CASSRGVVDQPQHL. The CDR3 nucleotides are TGTGCCAGCAGCCGAGGGGTAGTGGATCAGCCCCAGCATCTT.

In this sample, this clonotype turned up a few times. The rearrangement joins TRBV5-1 to TRBJ2-7; perhaps D is TRBD1 or TRBD2 (5 bases each). Trimming pared 4 bases from V and 2 bases from J, leaving 16 bases between. Germline V CDR1 and CDR2: SGHRS, YFSETQ. The CDR3 has 15 residues. The CDR3 spells CASSRDSGGAYEQYF. The DNA of the CDR3 is TGCGCCAGCAGCAGAGACAGTGGGGGAGCCTACGAGCAGTACTTC.

This clonotype was recorded many times. The J gene is TRBJ2-1, the V gene TRBV7-6; TRBD2 agrees at 9 bases. Germline V gives CDR1 SGHVS, CDR2 FNYEAQ. CDR3 length: 17 amino acids. V trimming: 6 bases; J trimming: 0 bases; junction bases outside the gene matches: 9. Written as DNA, the CDR3 is TGTGCCAGCAGTTATCCTAGCGGGGCCCTCTCCTACAATGAGCAGTTCTTC. This codes for CASSYPSGALSYNEQFF.

Many counts were recorded for this clonotype. CDR3 loop: CASSIGGALNTEAFF. The CDR3 coding sequence is TGTGCCAGTAGTATAGGGGGGGCCCTGAACACTGAAGCTTTCTTT. The chain recombines TRBV19 with TRBJ1-1, with D maybe TRBD1 (6 bases). Deletions cut 1 base from V and 0 bases from J, with 9 bases between. CDR3 length: 15 amino acids. Germline lookup yields CDR1 LNHDA and CDR2 SQIVND (reference sequence).

V gene TRBV27 combines with J gene TRBJ2-2; 7 bases agree with TRBD2. V gave up 5 bases and J gave up 3 bases; unmatched junction bases: 9. This CDR3 is 16 amino acids long. Germline CDR1 and CDR2: MNHEY and SMNVEV (reference sequence). The CDR3 here is CASSPRTRADTGELFF. CDR3 sequence (DNA): TGTGCCAGCAGTCCCCGGACTAGGGCGGACACCGGGGAGCTGTTTTTT.

The J gene is TRBJ1-1, the V gene TRBV7-9, with 9 bases that match TRBD1. This CDR3 is 16 amino acids long. Germline CDR1 SEHNR, CDR2 FQNEAQ (reference sequence). V trimming: 5 bases; J trimming: 4 bases; junction bases outside the gene matches: 11. The CDR3 DNA follows: TGTGCCAGCAGCCCGCCACGACAGGGGGTCGTCACTGAAGCTTTCTTT. Its protein product is CASSPPRQGVVTEAFF. Variable domain in full (rest from reference TRBV7-9 and TRBJ1-1): DTGVSQNPRHKITKRGQNVTFRCDPISEHNRLYWYRQTLGQGPEFLTYFQNEAQLEKSRLLSDRFSAERPKGSFSTLEIQRTEQGDSAMYLCASSPPRQGVVTEAFFGQGTRLTVV.

This clonotype was seen many times. V gene TRBV2 combines with J gene TRBJ2-5; 12 positions agree with TRBD1. Germline values: CDR1 SNHLY, CDR2 FYNNEI. The CDR3 length is 17 residues. Germline trimming cut 5 bases from V and 7 bases from J; bases unmatched to any gene: 14. CDR3 in amino acids: CASSTPPGQGALGTQYF. The DNA of the CDR3 is TGTGCCAGCAGTACCCCACCGGGACAGGGGGCGCTGGGGACCCAGTACTTC.

The chain carries TRBV4-2 and TRBJ2-7, with 7 bases lining up with TRBD2. The junction had 2 bases not matched to a gene; V was cut back by 0 bases and J by 3 bases. Germline values: CDR1 LGHNA, CDR2 YNFKEQ. This CDR3 region has 14 residues. CDR3 DNA sequence: TGTGCCAGCAGCCAAGAAAGGGACTACTACGAGCAGTACTTC. Translation: CASSQERDYYEQYF.

The V and J genes are TRBV12-3 or TRBV12-4 and TRBJ1-6, with 8 bases fitting TRBD1. The V segment lost 4 bases and the J segment 7 bases; nucleotides outside the gene matches: 12. The CDR3 sequence is 17 residues long. The CDR3: CASSSRDRSSRNSPLHF. The CDR3, as DNA: TGTGCCAGCAGTTCCCGGGACAGGTCTTCACGCAATTCACCCCTCCACTTT.

This clonotype was found many times. V usage is TRBV27 and J usage is TRBJ1-1; D might be TRBD1 (6 bases). Germline CDR1 reads MNHEY; CDR2 reads SMNVEV (reference sequence). This CDR3 has 16 residues. V shed 3 bases and J shed 1 base, with 15 bases lying between them. CDR3 sequence: CASSLYGTLQNTEAFF. The CDR3 region has the DNA TGTGCCAGCAGTTTGTACGGGACACTTCAGAACACTGAAGCTTTCTTT.